This T cell receptor (beta chain) came from a study of CD8 T cells in Susac syndrome. Random hexamers were used to reverse transcribe an amount of about 0.45 to 1 ug RNA. TCRdb reprocessed the immunoSEQ multiplex PCR reads via MiXCR and lists one record per CDR3 protein. The table includes over 130,000 distinct CDR3 sequences, roughly 95% detected once. Both CD4+ and CD8+ T cells were negatively isolated, and TEMRA cells underwent FACS enrichment. Germline V gives CDR1 LGHDT, CDR2 YNNKEL (reference sequence). Trimming removed 7 bases at V and 8 bases at J, with 18 bases between. The length of the CDR3 is 14 residues. This clonotype appeared once.

This chain connects TRBV3-1 to TRBJ2-1, with D possibly being TRBD2 (5 bases). This TCR derives from a human donor with multiple sclerosis. Sequencing input: CD4+ T cells from PBMCs. The CDR3 loop is CASKIGLAKDEQFF. DNA of the CDR3: TGTGCCAGCAAAATTGGGCTAGCCAAGGATGAGCAGTTCTTC.